This TCR beta chain stems from a study of T cells in Graves' hyperthyroidism and ophthalmopathy. The CDR3 extends over 15 amino acids. Germline V gene sequence: CDR1 SGHRS, CDR2 YFSETQ. Study conclusions and caveats: Median prediction lead before ophthalmopathy onset was 6.5 months with the model.

This clonotype has ten or more counts. The antigen is undetermined. Germline and junction disagree at one end, which may indicate a read error. Orbital computed tomography, thyroid ultrasound, serum thyroxine and TRAb, and clinical symptoms together informed the diagnoses. Fresh peripheral blood, about 9.6 ml, yielded the PBMCs. RNA transcripts were the template for amplifying TCR beta CDR3 regions. HTBI primers were employed in a first-round RT-PCR of the TCR CDR3. MiXCR, run by TCRdb on the multiplex PCR reads, gives a single entry per CDR3 protein. The top ten clones hold less than 15% of a sample with 390,000 or so distinct CDR3 sequences, roughly 14% of them seen once.

This TCR came from a man younger than 35 with Graves' ophthalmopathy. Sequences were obtained from blood. The chain employs TRBV5-1 and TRBJ1-2; 11 positions match TRBD1. The CDR3 protein is CTSRTPGQGDYGYTF. The CDR3 nucleotides read TGCACCAGCAGGACACCGGGACAGGGGGACTATGGCTACACCTTC.